This record concerns one TCR beta chain sequence. Its antigen is not identified. The sample belongs to a study of cytomegalovirus exposure and HLA in healthy donors. Study-wide results and caveats: What TCR beta sequences reportedly achieved was accurate prediction of HLA-A and HLA-B alleles in most subjects. Associated with cytomegalovirus, according to the listing, were 164 TCR beta chains.

In the PCR, 60 Vbeta and 13 Jbeta primers were used. Sequencing was performed with immunoSEQ multiplex PCR; in TCRdb, only in-frame clones are kept and a portion is missing. The top ten hold 1.3% to 1.5% of the sample, which has over 150,000 clones, approximately 62% seen once. Participants comprised healthy donors of bone marrow. At collection, donors were nominally healthy, but unrecorded immune exposures were probable. The TCR was taken from a man aged 50-60 years in good health and CMV-seronegative. The sequenced material came from PBMCs.

CDR3 sequence (DNA): TGCGCCAGCATTAATTCACCGGGACAGGGCTCCTACGAGCAGTACTTC. Translated: CASINSPGQGSYEQYF. The chain employs TRBV5-1 and TRBJ2-7, with 9 positions matching TRBD1. From germline, CDR1 is SGHRS and CDR2 YFSETQ. This CDR3 contains 16 residues. With V trimmed by 6 bases and J by 0 bases, 10 bases remained unmatched.